The 10 T cell receptor beta chains listed next were all sequenced from one sample in a study of shared clonotypes between healthy human individuals. Using immunoSEQ multiplex PCR, the repertoire was profiled, and TCRdb retains in-frame clones only, with some absent. The sample has 110,000 or so clones, around 68% seen once. Sequenced: memory CD8+ T cells sorted from blood. The subset here: CD45RO+ cells pooled with CCR7-negative TemRA cells. The receptors derive from a woman aged 25 to 39 in good health.

This clone was observed a few times. The genes are TRBV10-3 and TRBJ2-7; D not certain. With 10 bases removed from V and 0 bases from J, the gap between germline ends came to 13 bases. The length of the CDR3 is 13 residues. Per the germline V gene, CDR1 is ENHRY and CDR2 is SYGVKD. The CDR3 region has the DNA TGTGCCACCCAAGACCCCCTCTCCTACGAGCAGTACTTC. Translated, it gives CATQDPLSYEQYF.

A few counts support this clone. This chain links TRBV29-1 with TRBJ2-7; possibly TRBD2 for D (6 bases). Trimming stripped 5 bases from V and 2 bases from J, with 13 bases between. The germline gives CDR1 SQVTM, CDR2 ANQGSEA. This CDR3 has 13 amino acids. The CDR3 sequence: CSVLWDFPYEQYF. The CDR3 nucleotides read TGCAGCGTTTTGTGGGACTTCCCCTACGAGCAGTACTTC.

CDR3: CASSDGQGFTDTQYF. CDR3 DNA sequence: TGCGCCAGCAGCGATGGACAGGGGTTCACAGATACGCAGTATTTT. This chain joins TRBV4-1 and TRBJ2-3; 9 nucleotides line up with TRBD1. Germline values: CDR1 MGHRA, CDR2 YSYEKL. Losses at the gene ends were 5 bases for V and 2 bases for J; bases not matched to a gene: 5. The CDR3 length is 15 residues.

This chain uses TRBV21-1 with TRBJ2-7; the D call of TRBD1 is as the table states it, not checked on the DNA. TRBV21-1 is assigned pseudogene status. The CDR3 totals 18 residues. CDR3 sequence reads: CASSKGRVLDRCSYEQYF. In nucleotides, the CDR3 is TGTGCCAGCAGCAAAGGGAGGGTTTTGGACAGGTGCTCCTACGAGCAGTACTTC.

Concerning this clone: One end of the junction fails to match germline, which may point to a read error. This chain connects TRBV6-6 to TRBJ2-7; 11 bases match TRBD2. The CDR3 has 16 residues. Germline CDR1 reads MNHNY; CDR2 reads SVGAGI (reference sequence). CDR3 amino acids: CASSYLLAGATYEQYF. The CDR3 nucleotides read TGTGCCAGCAGCTACTTACTAGCGGGAGCGACCTACGAGCAGTACTTC.

The chain uses TRBV30 and TRBJ1-3; tentative D call: TRBD1 (6 bases). This CDR3 comprises 16 residues. The ends were cut back, 4 bases at V and 3 bases at J, with 19 bases in the middle. The germline V gene has CDR1 GTSNPN and CDR2 SVGIG (reference sequence). CDR3 loop: CAWNHLTGLNGNTIYF. The CDR3 DNA follows: TGTGCCTGGAACCATTTAACAGGGCTCAATGGAAACACCATATATTTT.

A few counts support this clone. The junction departs from germline at one end; a sequencing error may be responsible. At the DNA level, this CDR3 is encoded by other sequences in the same sample as well. The CDR3 DNA reads TGTGCCAGCAGCCAAGAAGGGGCGGGAGATCCCTACGAGCAGTACTTC. It codes for CASSQEGAGDPYEQYF. The V gene is TRBV4-1, the J gene TRBJ2-7, with 7 positions matching TRBD2. This CDR3 is built from 16 residues. CDR1 and CDR2 from the germline V gene are MGHRA and YSYEKL.

CDR3 sequence reads: CASRGPRELEQYF. CDR3 coding DNA: TGTGCCAGTCGGGGCCCGCGGGAGCTTGAGCAGTACTTC. This chain links TRBV6-1 with TRBJ2-7; 7 nucleotides match TRBD2. The CDR3 is made up of 13 amino acids. V lost 9 bases and J lost 7; bases outside the gene matches: 12. Germline CDR1 is MNHNS and CDR2 is SASEGT.

The DNA for the CDR3 is TGTGCCAGCAGCTCTGGGACTAGCGGACAAGAGACCCAGTACTTC. Amino acids: CASSSGTSGQETQYF. The chain employs TRBV11-2 and TRBJ2-5; 11 positions agree with TRBD2. J lost 2 bases, V lost 4 bases, and 3 bases had no gene match. This CDR3 comprises 15 residues. Germline V gene lookup returns CDR1 SGHAT and CDR2 FQNNGV.

The V call is TRBV5-1, the J call TRBJ2-7; 9 nucleotides agree with TRBD1. The CDR3 runs to 16 residues. The V gene's germline CDR1 is SGHRS and CDR2 YFSETQ. J gave up 5 bases and V 4 bases, and 13 bases lay outside the gene matches. The CDR3 region is CASSQYMIGTGNEQYF. The CDR3, as DNA: TGCGCCAGCAGCCAGTACATGATCGGGACAGGGAACGAGCAGTACTTC.